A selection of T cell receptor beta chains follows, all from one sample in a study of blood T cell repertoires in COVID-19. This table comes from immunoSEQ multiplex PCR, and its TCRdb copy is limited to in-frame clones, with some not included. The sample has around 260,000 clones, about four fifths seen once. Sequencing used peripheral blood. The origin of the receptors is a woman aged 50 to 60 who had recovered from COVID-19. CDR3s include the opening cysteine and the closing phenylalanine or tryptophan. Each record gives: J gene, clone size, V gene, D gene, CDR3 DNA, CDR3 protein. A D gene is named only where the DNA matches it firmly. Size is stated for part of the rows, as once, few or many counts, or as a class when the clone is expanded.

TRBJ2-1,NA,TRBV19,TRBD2,TGTGCCAGTAGTGTGGGACTAGCGGGGGCCTTTGAGCAGTTCTTC,CASSVGLAGAFEQFF
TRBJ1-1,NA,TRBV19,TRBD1,TGTGCCAGTAGTGGGTGGGACAGGGGGCAGCATGAAGCTTTCTTT,CASSGWDRGQHEAFF
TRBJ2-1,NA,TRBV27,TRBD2,TGTGCCAGCAGTCCAAGCGGGGACTCCTACAATGAGCAGTTCTTC,CASSPSGDSYNEQFF
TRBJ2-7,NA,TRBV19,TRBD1,TGTGCCAGTAGTATATTCCCGAAGGGGGCGGAGGACTTC,CASSIFPKGAEDF
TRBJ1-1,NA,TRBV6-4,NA,TGTGCCAGCAGTGCATCAGTGAACACTGAAGCTTTCTTT,CASSASVNTEAFF
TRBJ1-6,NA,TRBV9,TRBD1,TGTGCCAGCAGCGTAGCGGGACAGGGGGAATCACCCCTCCACTTT,CASSVAGQGESPLHF
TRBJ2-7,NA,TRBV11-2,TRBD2,TGTGCCAGCAGCCCCGCTAGCGGCCGCTCCTACGAGCAGTACTTC,CASSPASGRSYEQYF
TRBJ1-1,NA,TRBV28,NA,TGTGCCAGCAGGGAGGGGACCGCGACACGTGAAGCTTTCTTT,CASREGTATREAFF
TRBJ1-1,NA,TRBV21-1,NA,TGTGCCAGCAGCAAACCCCGGGACAGGGGGCCGAACACTGAAGCTTTCTTT,CASSKPRDRGPNTEAFF
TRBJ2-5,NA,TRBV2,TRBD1,TGTGCCAGCAGTCTCCGACAGGGTTCACACCGTGAGACCCAGTACTTC,CASSLRQGSHRETQYF
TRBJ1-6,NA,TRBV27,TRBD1,TGTGCCAGCAGTTTCCAGACAGGGTATCTCTCACCCCTCCACTTT,CASSFQTGYLSPLHF
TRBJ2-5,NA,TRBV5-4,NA,TGTGCCAGCAGCTCCAAGGACAGCCACCAAGAGACCCAGTACTTC,CASSSKDSHQETQYF
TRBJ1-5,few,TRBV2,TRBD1,TGTGCCAGCAGTGTATCGGGACAGGGGCATCAGCCCCAGCATTTT,CASSVSGQGHQPQHF
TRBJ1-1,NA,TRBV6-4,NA,TGTGCCAGCAGTGAGACAGGTGAAAACACTGAAGCTTTCTTT,CASSETGENTEAFF
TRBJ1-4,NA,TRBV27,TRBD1,TGTGCCAGCAGTTTATCTTCCCGGACAGGGGCCCAAGGAAAACTGTTTTTT,CASSLSSRTGAQGKLFF
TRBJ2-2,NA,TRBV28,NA,TGTGCCAGCATCCCGACAGGCCGCGGGGAGCTGTTTTTT,CASIPTGRGELFF
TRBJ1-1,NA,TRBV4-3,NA,TGCGCCAGCAGCCAACAAATCTTGGGACTTCGGAACACTGAAGCTTTCTTT,CASSQQILGLRNTEAFF
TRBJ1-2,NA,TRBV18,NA,TGTGCCAGCTCCCCATTCACTACCGATATTAACTATGGCTACACCTTC,CASSPFTTDINYGYTF
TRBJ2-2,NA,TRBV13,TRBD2,TGTGCCAGCAGCCCTGGCGGGGGGGCGACCGGGGAGCTGTTTTTT,CASSPGGGATGELFF
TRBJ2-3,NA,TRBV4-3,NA,TGCGCCAGCAGCCAAGGGAGGGAGGAAGATACGCAGTATTTT,CASSQGREEDTQYF
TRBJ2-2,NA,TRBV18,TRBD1,TGTGCCAGCTCCCCTTCCGGGACAGGGTCCACCGGGGAGCTGTTTTTT,CASSPSGTGSTGELFF
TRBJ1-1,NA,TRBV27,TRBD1,TGTGCCAGCAGCCGCCGAAGGGGGCCGCATGAAGCTTTCTTT,CASSRRRGPHEAFF
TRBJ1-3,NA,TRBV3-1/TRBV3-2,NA,TGTGCCAGCAGCCGAGGAGGGGTATCATCTGGAAACACCATATATTTT,CASSRGGVSSGNTIYF
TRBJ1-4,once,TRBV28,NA,TGTGCCAGCAGCCTTACCGAGCGACCAGAAAAACTGTTTTTT,CASSLTERPEKLFF
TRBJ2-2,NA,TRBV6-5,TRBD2,TGTGCCAGCGGACTAGCGGTGACCGGGGGTAGATATTTT,CASGLAVTGGRYF
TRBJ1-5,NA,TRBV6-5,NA,TGTGCCAGCAGTTACTCGGCACAGGTGAATCAGCCCCAGCATTTT,CASSYSAQVNQPQHF
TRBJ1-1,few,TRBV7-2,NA,TGTGCCAGCAGCCCCCAATCATGGGGCGATATGAACACTGAAGCTTTCTTT,CASSPQSWGDMNTEAFF
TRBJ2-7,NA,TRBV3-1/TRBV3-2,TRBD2,TGTGCCAGCAGCCAAGGTGGGCTAGCGGGGGCCCGCGGGGAGCAGTACTTC,CASSQGGLAGARGEQYF
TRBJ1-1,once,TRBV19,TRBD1,TGTGCCAGTAGTATAGGAACCAGGGGGCCCACTGAAGCTTTCTTT,CASSIGTRGPTEAFF
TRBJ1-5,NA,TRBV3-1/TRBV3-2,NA,TGTGCCAGCAGCCAAGGGTCGGGTAGCAATCAGCCCCAGCATTTT,CASSQGSGSNQPQHF
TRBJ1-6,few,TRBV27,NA,TGTGCCAGCAGTCCCCGACAGCCCTATAATTCACCCCTCCACTTT,CASSPRQPYNSPLHF
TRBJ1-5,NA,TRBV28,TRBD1,TGTGCCAGCGTGACAGGGGGAGGGAATCAGCCCCAGCATTTT,CASVTGGGNQPQHF
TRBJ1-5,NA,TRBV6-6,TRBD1,TGTGCCAGCAGTTACCCTAACAGGGGCGGCAATCAGCCCCAGCATTTT,CASSYPNRGGNQPQHF
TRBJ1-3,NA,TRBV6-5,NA,TGTGCCAGCAGCTCCGACTATGGAAACACCATATATTTT,CASSSDYGNTIYF
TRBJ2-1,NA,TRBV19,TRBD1,TGTGCCAGTAGTTCTACAGGGGCCAATTCCTACAATGAGCAGTTCTTC,CASSSTGANSYNEQFF
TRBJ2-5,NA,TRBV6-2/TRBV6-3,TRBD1,TGTGCCAGCAGCCCAGGGGGTTCCCAAGAGACCCAGTACTTC,CASSPGGSQETQYF
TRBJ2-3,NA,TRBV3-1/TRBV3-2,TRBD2,TGTGCCAGCAGCCAAGATCGAGCGGGGGGGCCCGCCGATACGCAGTATTTT,CASSQDRAGGPADTQYF
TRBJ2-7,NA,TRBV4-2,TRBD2,TGTGCCAGCAGCATGTTAGCGGGAGGTTACGAGCAGTACTTC,CASSMLAGGYEQYF
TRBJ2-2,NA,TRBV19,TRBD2,TGTGCCAGTAGGGGAGCGGGGGGCTCAAACACCGGGGAGCTGTTTTTT,CASRGAGGSNTGELFF
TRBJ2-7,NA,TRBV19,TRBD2,TGTGCCAGTAGTCGGGGGACTAGCGGGACCTACGAGCAGTACTTC,CASSRGTSGTYEQYF
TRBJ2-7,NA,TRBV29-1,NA,TGCAGCGTTGCGGGATCCTCCTACGAGCAGTACTTC,CSVAGSSYEQYF
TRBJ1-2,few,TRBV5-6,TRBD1,TGTGCCAGCAGCTTTATGGACAGGGATGCTGGCGGCTATGGCTACACCTTC,CASSFMDRDAGGYGYTF
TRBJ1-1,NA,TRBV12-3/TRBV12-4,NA,TGTGCCAGCAGTCTTAACCAGGGGGAAGCTTTCTTT,CASSLNQGEAFF
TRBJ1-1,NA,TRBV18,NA,TGTGCCAGCTCACAAGACCAGGGCACTGAAGCTTTCTTT,CASSQDQGTEAFF
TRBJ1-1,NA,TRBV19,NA,TGTGCCAGTAGTATAGAGGGTCGGGGAGCTTTCTTT,CASSIEGRGAFF
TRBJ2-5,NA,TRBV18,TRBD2,TGTGCCAGCTCACCCGGGATAGCGGGGACAGAGACCCAGTACTTC,CASSPGIAGTETQYF
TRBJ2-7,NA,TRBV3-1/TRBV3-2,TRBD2,TGTGCCAGGGGACTAGCGGCCTCCTACGAGCAGTACTTC,CARGLAASYEQYF
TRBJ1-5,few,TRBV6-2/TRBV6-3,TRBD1,TGTGCCAGCAGTTCTCCGGACAGGGCTGGTCAGCCCCAGCATTTT,CASSSPDRAGQPQHF
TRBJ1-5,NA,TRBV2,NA,TGTGCCAGCAGTGAACCGAATCAGCCCCAGCATTTT,CASSEPNQPQHF